This is a list of T cell receptor beta chains from one sample in a study of CD8+ T cells in alopecia areata. Repertoires were generated with immunoSEQ multiplex PCR, while TCRdb's copy carries only in-frame clones and drops some. The sample has some 20,000 clones, roughly two thirds seen once. Sequenced sample: CD4+ Tregs sorted from blood. These receptors were taken from a human donor with alopecia areata. The CDR3 runs from the conserved cysteine through the conserved F or W. A D gene is named only where the DNA matches it firmly. A row's size may be missing; if present it is once, few, many or a size class.

TRBD2 - TRBJ2-3 TRBV10-3 TGTGCCATCAGCGGGGACTACAGCACAGATACGCAGTATTTT CAISGDYSTDTQYF
- - TRBJ1-1 TRBV2 TGTGCCAGCAGTGAGAACAACTTCAACACTGAAGCTTTCTTT CASSENNFNTEAFF
- - TRBJ1-2 TRBV19 TGTGCCAGTAGACCCAGTAGAATCGGGGCTGGCTACACCTTC CASRPSRIGAGYTF
TRBD1 - TRBJ2-5 TRBV19 TGTGCCAGTATCCCGTCCGGGACAGGGGGCGAGACCCAGTACTTC CASIPSGTGGETQYF
TRBD2 - TRBJ2-1 TRBV7-2 TGTGCCAGCAGCGTTAGCGGGGGGCCTTCCAATGAGCAGTTCTTC CASSVSGGPSNEQFF
TRBD1 - TRBJ2-7 TRBV7-8 TGTGCCAGCAGCCGCCGGGACAGGGAAAACGAGCAGTACTTC CASSRRDRENEQYF
TRBD1 few TRBJ2-3 TRBV30 TGTGCCTGGAGTGGGGGGAGAGGACAGGGGACAGATACGCAGTATTTT CAWSGGRGQGTDTQYF
TRBD2 - TRBJ2-3 TRBV7-9 TGTGCCAGCATCCCCGAGACTAGCGGGAGGACAGATACGCAGTATTTT CASIPETSGRTDTQYF
- - TRBJ2-5 TRBV7-9 TGTGCCAGCAGCCCGAAGGGGACCCAGTACTTC CASSPKGTQYF
TRBD2 - TRBJ2-2 TRBV5-1 TGCGCCAGCAGCTTGGAGGATGCGGGAGTGGTGGATGGGGAGCTGTTTTTT CASSLEDAGVVDGELFF
- - TRBJ2-1 TRBV7-3 TGTGCCAGCAGCCCCTCTAGTAGGGGGTACAATGAGCAGTTCTTC CASSPSSRGYNEQFF
- - TRBJ1-1 TRBV21-1 TGTGCCAGCAGCAAATATAAAGCTTTCTTT CASSKYKAFF
- - TRBJ2-5 TRBV6-5 TGTGCCAGCAGTAACCGACGGCAAGAGATCCAGTACTTC CASSNRRQEIQYF
- - TRBJ2-2 TRBV5-1 TGCGCCAGCAGCTACCTCCGAGGGGCGCGGATCACCGGGGAGCTGTTTTTT CASSYLRGARITGELFF
- - TRBJ1-1 TRBV30 TGTGCCTGGCGAAAAGGGGGGACGGACACTGAAGCTTTCTTT CAWRKGGTDTEAFF
- - TRBJ2-3 TRBV4-1 TGCGCCAGCAGCCAAGGGACAGAGAGAAGCACAGATACGCAGTATTTT CASSQGTERSTDTQYF
- few TRBJ1-3 TRBV7-2 TGTGCCAGCAGCTTCAGGACCGGCTCTGGAAACACCATATATTTT CASSFRTGSGNTIYF
TRBD2 - TRBJ2-7 TRBV5-1 TGCGCCAGCAGCTTCCAGGGACTAGCGGGGGGAGCTCCCTACGAGCAGTACTTC CASSFQGLAGGAPYEQYF
- - TRBJ1-2 TRBV7-2 TGTGCCAGCAGCTTAGGTTCCGGGGACTATGGCTACACCTTC CASSLGSGDYGYTF
- once TRBJ1-1 TRBV2 TGTGCCAGCAGTATGGAGGGGCTCATGAACACTGAAGCTTTCTTT CASSMEGLMNTEAFF
- - TRBJ1-1 TRBV11-2 TGTGCCAGCAGCTTAGTGTGGGGGATAACTGAAGCTTTCTTT CASSLVWGITEAFF
- - TRBJ2-5 TRBV4-2 TGTGCCAGCAGCCAATTCGTCGGGGCTCTAGAGACCCAGTACTTC CASSQFVGALETQYF
TRBD1 - TRBJ1-1 TRBV5-1 TGCGCCAGCAGCTTGGGCGGGGACAGTCTTGAAGCTTTCTTT CASSLGGDSLEAFF
- few TRBJ2-2 TRBV2 TGTGCCAGCAGTCCACTATACAGGGTCCTCGTGAACACCGGGGAGCTGTTTTTT CASSPLYRVLVNTGELFF
TRBD1 - TRBJ1-5 TRBV29-1 TGCAGCGCAGGACAGGGGGGGGATCAGCCCCAGCATTTT CSAGQGGDQPQHF
TRBD1 - TRBJ2-4 TRBV5-1 TGCGCCAGCAGCTTGTTTGCCCGGGCAGGGGGCACTTGGATTCAGTACTTC CASSLFARAGGTWIQYF
- - TRBJ2-2 TRBV28 TGTGCCAGCAGTTGGAGCGGGACCGGGGAGCTGTTTTTT CASSWSGTGELFF
- - TRBJ1-1 TRBV23-1 TGCGCCAGCAGTTTCGCGGGGGGCACTGAAGCTTTCTTT CASSFAGGTEAFF
- - TRBJ2-7 TRBV20-1 TGCAGTGCCTCCTTTGGCGACGAGCAGTACTTC CSASFGDEQYF
- - TRBJ2-1 TRBV10-2 TGCGCCAGCAGCCCGAGTGAGGGGGTGCAGTTCTTC CASSPSEGVQFF
- - TRBJ2-7 TRBV14 TGTGCCAGCAGCCAAGATTTAGCGGGACAGGGCCACGAGCAGTACTTC CASSQDLAGQGHEQYF
- - TRBJ1-1 TRBV5-1 TGCGCCAGCAGCTTGTCGGTCTCAGGGAGGACTGAAGCTTTCTTT CASSLSVSGRTEAFF
TRBD2 once TRBJ2-3 TRBV5-1 TGCGCCAGCAGCCCGGTGGGGGGGACTAGCACAGATACGCAGTATTTT CASSPVGGTSTDTQYF
- - TRBJ2-7 TRBV10-3 TGTGCCATCAGTGAGTCGATCCCAGGGGTGTACGAGCAGTACTTC CAISESIPGVYEQYF
TRBD1 - TRBJ1-2 TRBV6-5 TGTGCCAGCAGGATGGATTTACAGGGGGTCTATGGCTACACCTTC CASRMDLQGVYGYTF
- - TRBJ2-7 TRBV6-4 TGTGCCAGCAGTGCGGGTCAGCAGTACTTC CASSAGQQYF
- once TRBJ1-1 TRBV11-1 TGTGCCAGCAGCTTAGCGGGTGACCTAACAGAAGCCTTCTTT CASSLAGDLTEAFF
TRBD2 - TRBJ2-7 TRBV10-3 TGTGCCATCAGTGAGTCGGCATTGGGTAGCGGGGGTTACGAGCAGTACTTC CAISESALGSGGYEQYF
TRBD2 few TRBJ2-1 TRBV4-3 TGCGCCAGCAGCCAAGTCCTAGCGGGAGCTAATTACAATGAGCAGTTCTTC CASSQVLAGANYNEQFF
- - TRBJ1-1 TRBV14 TGTGCCAGCAGCCAAACGCTCATCACGACAGGAGGGACTGAAGCTTTCTTT CASSQTLITTGGTEAFF
TRBD1 once TRBJ1-6 TRBV7-9 TGTGCCAGCAGCCCTGACAGGGCTAATTCACCCCTCCACTTT CASSPDRANSPLHF
- - TRBJ2-2 TRBV7-2 TGTGCCAGCACCAAGGGGAACACCGGGGAGCTGTTTTTT CASTKGNTGELFF
- - TRBJ1-1 TRBV5-1 TGCGCCAGCGGCTTACTGGGGCCGAACACTGAAGCTTTCTTT CASGLLGPNTEAFF
TRBD2 once TRBJ2-7 TRBV7-7 TGTGCCAGCAGCTCCGGACTAGCGGGAGATCGCGAGCAGTACTTC CASSSGLAGDREQYF
- - TRBJ2-3 TRBV2 TGTGCCAGCAGAGCTCCAGGTCTGGGCACAGATACGCAGTATTTT CASRAPGLGTDTQYF
- - TRBJ1-1 TRBV7-9 TGTGCCAGCAGCTCGAACGCCCGAAGGGGGTTGAACACTGAAGCTTTCTTT CASSSNARRGLNTEAFF